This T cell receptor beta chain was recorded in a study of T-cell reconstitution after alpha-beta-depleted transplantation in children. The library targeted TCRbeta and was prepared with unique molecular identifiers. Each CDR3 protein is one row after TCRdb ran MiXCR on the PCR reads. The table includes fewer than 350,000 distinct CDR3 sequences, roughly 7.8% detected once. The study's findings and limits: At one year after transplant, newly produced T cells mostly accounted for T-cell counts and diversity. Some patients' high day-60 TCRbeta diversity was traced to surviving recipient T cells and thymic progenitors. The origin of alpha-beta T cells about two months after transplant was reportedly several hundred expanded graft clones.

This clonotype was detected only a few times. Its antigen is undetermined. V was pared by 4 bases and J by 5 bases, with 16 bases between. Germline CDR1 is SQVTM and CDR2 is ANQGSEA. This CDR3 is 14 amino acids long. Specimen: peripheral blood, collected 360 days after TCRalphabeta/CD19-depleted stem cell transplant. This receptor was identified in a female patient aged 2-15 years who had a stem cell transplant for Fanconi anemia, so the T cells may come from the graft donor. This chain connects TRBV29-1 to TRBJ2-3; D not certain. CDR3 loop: CSVAHLGWEDTQYF. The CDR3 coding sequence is TGCAGCGTTGCCCACCTCGGATGGGAAGATACGCAGTATTTT.